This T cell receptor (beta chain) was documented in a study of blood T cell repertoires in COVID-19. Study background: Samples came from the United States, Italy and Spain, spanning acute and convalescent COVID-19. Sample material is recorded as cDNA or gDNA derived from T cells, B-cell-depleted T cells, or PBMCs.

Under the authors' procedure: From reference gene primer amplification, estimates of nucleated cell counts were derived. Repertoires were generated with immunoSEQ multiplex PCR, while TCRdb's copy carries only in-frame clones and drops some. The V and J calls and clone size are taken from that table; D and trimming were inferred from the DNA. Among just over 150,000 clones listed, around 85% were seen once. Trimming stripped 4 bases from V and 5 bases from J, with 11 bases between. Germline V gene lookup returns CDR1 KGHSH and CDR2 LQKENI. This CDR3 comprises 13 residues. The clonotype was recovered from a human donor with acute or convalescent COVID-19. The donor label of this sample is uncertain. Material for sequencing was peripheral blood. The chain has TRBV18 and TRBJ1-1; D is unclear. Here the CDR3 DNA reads TGTGCCAGCTCACTGGGTGGGGAGACTGAAGCTTTCTTT. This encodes CASSLGGETEAFF.